The following is a TCR beta chain sequence with its context. The antigen is undetermined. One base away lies a much larger clone, so this may be a sequencing read error. CDR3 length: 16 amino acids. V lost 4 bases and J 1 base, leaving 14 bases between the germline ends. The data derive from a study of T cell repertoires in cytomegalovirus infection. TCRdb reanalysed the reads using MiXCR and keeps one entry per CDR3 protein. This table holds roughly 140,000 distinct CDR3 sequences, around a quarter found once. General observations from the study: HLA-C-restricted CMV clonotypes gave the most frequent clonotype in two of eight donors.

This rearrangement joins TRBV12-3 or TRBV12-4 to TRBJ1-5; D is possibly TRBD1 (5 bases). This receptor was identified in a human donor in good health (CMV status not recorded). Some clones in this sample may be carry-over from other donors' samples. Specimen: PBMCs. The CDR3 loop reads CASSSQERGSNQPQHF. The CDR3 region has the DNA TGTGCCAGCAGTTCCCAGGAAAGGGGAAGCAATCAGCCCCAGCATTTT.